This T cell receptor beta chain was documented in a study of blood T cell repertoires in COVID-19. Note on this clone: The same CDR3 can be traced to other DNA sequences in this sample.

Germline V gene lookup returns CDR1 SGHNT and CDR2 YENEEA. The CDR3 runs to 14 residues. V was pared by 0 bases and J by 0 bases, with 3 bases between. The assay was immunoSEQ multiplex PCR, and TCRdb's table has in-frame clones only and misses some. This table holds roughly 300,000 clones, roughly 85% found once. The sample was PBMCs or T cells enriched from blood (not recorded which). The clonotype originates from a middle-aged woman with acute COVID-19. V and J are TRBV11-3 and TRBJ2-1; D is undetermined. The CDR3 protein is CASSLDSSYNEQFF. The CDR3 DNA is TGTGCCAGCAGCTTAGACAGCTCCTACAATGAGCAGTTCTTC. The variable domain in full, completed from reference TRBV11-3 and TRBJ2-1, reads EAGVVQSPRYKIIEKKQPVAFWCNPISGHNTLYWYLQNLGQGPELLIRYENEEAVDDSQLPKDRFSAERLKGVDSTLKIQPAELGDSAVYLCASSLDSSYNEQFFGPGTRLTVL.